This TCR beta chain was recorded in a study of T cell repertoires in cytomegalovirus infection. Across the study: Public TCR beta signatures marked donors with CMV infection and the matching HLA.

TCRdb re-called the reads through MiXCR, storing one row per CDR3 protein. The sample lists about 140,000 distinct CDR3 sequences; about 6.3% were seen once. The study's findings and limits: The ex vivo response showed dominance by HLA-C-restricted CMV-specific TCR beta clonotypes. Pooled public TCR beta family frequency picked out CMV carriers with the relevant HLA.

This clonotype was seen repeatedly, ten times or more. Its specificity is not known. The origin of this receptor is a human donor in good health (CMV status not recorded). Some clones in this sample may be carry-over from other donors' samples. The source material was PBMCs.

CDR3 amino acids: CASSLGRQGIQYF. CDR3 in DNA: TGTGCCAGCAGCTTAGGGAGACAGGGAATTCAGTACTTC. The chain employs TRBV7-2 and TRBJ2-4, with TRBD1 matching 7 bases. The germline gives CDR1 SGHTA, CDR2 FQGNSA. This CDR3 is 13 amino acids long. V dropped 1 base and J dropped 10; count of bases not matched to a gene: 4.